This T cell receptor (beta chain) was observed in a study of STAT5B mutations in CD4+ large granular lymphocyte leukemia. Findings and limits, study-wide: Top patient clones used TRBV06 genes more often: 8/27 versus 2/35 in controls. Main leukemic clonotypes were patient-specific, but 25% appeared at low frequency elsewhere.

This clone showed up just a few times. Its antigen is unidentified. From germline, CDR1 is SGHTS and CDR2 YDEGEE. Trimming left V 3 bases short and J 14 bases short, with 18 bases between. The CDR3 totals 14 residues. TCRdb's table, derived via immunoSEQ multiplex PCR, lists solely in-frame clones and lacks some. The sample holds around 26,000 clones, around two thirds seen once. The V gene is TRBV5-8, the J gene TRBJ1-6, with a tentative D call TRBD1 (5 bases). Sequenced sample: CD4+ T cells from blood buffy coats. The TCR originated in a human donor in good health. For the CDR3, the DNA is TGTGCCAGCAGCTGGACATCCTTTATTCAGGCCCTCCACTTT. Translation gives CASSWTSFIQALHF.